A single sample gave rise to the 2 T cell receptor beta chains below, sequenced in a study of blood T cell repertoires in COVID-19. Assay used: immunoSEQ multiplex PCR; TCRdb lists only in-frame clones, some missing. The repertoire has about 300,000 clones, about nine tenths of them found once; the top ten carry less than 4.5%. Sequenced material: PBMCs or T cells enriched from blood (not recorded which). The receptors were sampled from a man aged 25 to 45 who had recovered from COVID-19.

The chain recombines TRBV5-1 with TRBJ2-3; no reliable D call. The CDR3 is 14 residues long. CDR1 SGHRS and CDR2 YFSETQ come from the germline V gene. Trimming took off 0 bases at V and 0 bases at J, with 5 bases between the two ends. The CDR3 spells CASSLDSSTDTQYF. The CDR3 nucleotides read TGCGCCAGCAGCTTGGACAGTAGCACAGATACGCAGTATTTT. The full variable domain, rest sourced from reference TRBV5-1 and TRBJ2-3, is KAGVTQTPRYLIKTRGQQVTLSCSPISGHRSVSWYQQTPGQGLQFLFEYFSETQRNKGNFPGRFSGRQFSNSRSEMNVSTLELGDSALYLCASSLDSSTDTQYFGPGTRLTVL.

The V and J genes are TRBV14 and TRBJ1-1, with TRBD1 matching 7 bases. CDR3 length equals 13 residues. J gave up 5 bases and V 5 bases, and 5 bases lay outside the gene matches. The germline gives CDR1 SGHDN, CDR2 FVKESK. This chain's CDR3 is CASSLRDRTEAFF. CDR3 coding DNA: TGTGCCAGCAGCTTAAGGGACAGAACTGAAGCTTTCTTT.